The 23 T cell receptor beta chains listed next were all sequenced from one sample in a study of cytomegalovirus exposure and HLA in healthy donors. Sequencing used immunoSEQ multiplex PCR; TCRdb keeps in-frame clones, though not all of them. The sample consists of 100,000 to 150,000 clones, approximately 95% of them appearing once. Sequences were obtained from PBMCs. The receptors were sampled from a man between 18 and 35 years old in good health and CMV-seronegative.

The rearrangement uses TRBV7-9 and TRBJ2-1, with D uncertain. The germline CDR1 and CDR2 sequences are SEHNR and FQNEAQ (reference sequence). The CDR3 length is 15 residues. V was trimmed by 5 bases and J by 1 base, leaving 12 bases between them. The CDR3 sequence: CASSPYLGSYNEQFF. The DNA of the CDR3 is TGTGCCAGCAGCCCCTACCTAGGTTCCTACAATGAGCAGTTCTTC.

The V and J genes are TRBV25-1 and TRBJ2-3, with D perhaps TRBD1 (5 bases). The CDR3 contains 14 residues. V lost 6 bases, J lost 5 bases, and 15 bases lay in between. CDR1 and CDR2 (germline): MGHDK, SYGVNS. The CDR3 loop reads CASRPGNRRDTQYF. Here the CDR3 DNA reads TGTGCCAGCAGACCCGGTAACAGGCGAGATACGCAGTATTTT.

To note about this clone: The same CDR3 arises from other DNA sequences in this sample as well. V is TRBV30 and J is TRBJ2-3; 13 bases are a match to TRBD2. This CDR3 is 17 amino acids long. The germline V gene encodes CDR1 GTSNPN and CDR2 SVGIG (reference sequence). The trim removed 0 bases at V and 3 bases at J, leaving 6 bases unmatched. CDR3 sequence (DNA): TGTGCCTGGAGTGTAGGGGGACTAGCGGGAAAGACAGATACGCAGTATTTT. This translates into CAWSVGGLAGKTDTQYF.

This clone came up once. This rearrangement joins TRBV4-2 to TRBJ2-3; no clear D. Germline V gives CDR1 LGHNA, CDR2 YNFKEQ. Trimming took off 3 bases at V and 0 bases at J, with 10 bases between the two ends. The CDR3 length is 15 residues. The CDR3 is CASSQPLTSTDTQYF. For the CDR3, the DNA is TGTGCCAGCAGCCAGCCCTTGACTAGCACAGATACGCAGTATTTT.

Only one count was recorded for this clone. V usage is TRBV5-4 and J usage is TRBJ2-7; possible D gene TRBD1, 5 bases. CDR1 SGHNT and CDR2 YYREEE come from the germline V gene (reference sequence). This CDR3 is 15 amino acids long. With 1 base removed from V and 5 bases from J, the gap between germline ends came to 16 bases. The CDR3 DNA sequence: TGTGCCAGCAGCTTGCGCTGGGCAGGGTTCCACGAGCAGTACTTC. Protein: CASSLRWAGFHEQYF.

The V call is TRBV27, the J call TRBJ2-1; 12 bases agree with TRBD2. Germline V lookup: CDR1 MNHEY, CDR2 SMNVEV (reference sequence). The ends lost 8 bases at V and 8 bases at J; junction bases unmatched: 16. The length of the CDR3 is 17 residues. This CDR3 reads CASGLAGGPGRVDEQFF. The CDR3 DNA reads TGTGCCAGCGGCCTAGCGGGAGGGCCAGGGAGGGTAGATGAGCAGTTCTTC.

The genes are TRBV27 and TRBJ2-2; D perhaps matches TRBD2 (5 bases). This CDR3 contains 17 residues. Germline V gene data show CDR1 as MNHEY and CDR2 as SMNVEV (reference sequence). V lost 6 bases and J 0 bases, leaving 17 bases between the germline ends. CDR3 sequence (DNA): TGTGCCAGCAGCTCCCCGCTAGCCGGTTCGAACACCGGGGAGCTGTTTTTT. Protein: CASSSPLAGSNTGELFF.

The CDR3 protein is CASSLSAGQRAFF. In nucleotides, the CDR3 is TGTGCCAGCAGTTTATCGGCCGGACAGCGGGCTTTCTTT. V usage is TRBV27 and J usage is TRBJ1-1, with D possibly TRBD1 on 6 matching bases. Trimming cost V 0 bases and J 11 bases, with 13 bases left between them. The CDR3 runs to 13 residues. Germline-derived CDR1 and CDR2 are MNHEY and SMNVEV (reference sequence).

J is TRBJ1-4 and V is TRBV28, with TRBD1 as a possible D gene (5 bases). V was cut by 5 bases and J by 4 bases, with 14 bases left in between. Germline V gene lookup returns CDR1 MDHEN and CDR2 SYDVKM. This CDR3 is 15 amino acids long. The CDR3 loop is CASSPLDRVNEKLFF. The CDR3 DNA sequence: TGTGCCAGCAGTCCTTTAGACAGAGTTAATGAAAAACTGTTTTTT.

The CDR3, as DNA: TGTGCCAGTAGTATAGGGGCCCTTGAAACCTACGAGCAGTACTTC. Amino acid sequence: CASSIGALETYEQYF. The rearrangement joins TRBV19 to TRBJ2-7; D gene ambiguous. Per germline, CDR1 LNHDA and CDR2 SQIVND (reference sequence). The length of the CDR3 is 15 residues. Trimming took 1 base from V and 2 from J, leaving 12 bases between them.

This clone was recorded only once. As DNA, the CDR3 is TGCAGCGTTGAGCAGTTGGACAGGGGTGACGAGCAGTACTTC. It is translated as CSVEQLDRGDEQYF. V and J are TRBV29-1 and TRBJ2-7; 9 bases line up with TRBD1. The CDR3 is made up of 14 amino acids. Trimming took 3 bases from V and 5 from J; bases not matched to a gene: 8. The germline gives CDR1 SQVTM, CDR2 ANQGSEA.

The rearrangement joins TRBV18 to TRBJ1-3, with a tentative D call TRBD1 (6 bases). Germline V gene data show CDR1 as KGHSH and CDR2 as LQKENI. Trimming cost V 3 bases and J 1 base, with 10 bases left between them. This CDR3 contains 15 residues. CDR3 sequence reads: CASSPQQGSGNTIYF. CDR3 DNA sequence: TGTGCCAGCTCACCTCAACAGGGTTCTGGAAACACCATATATTTT.

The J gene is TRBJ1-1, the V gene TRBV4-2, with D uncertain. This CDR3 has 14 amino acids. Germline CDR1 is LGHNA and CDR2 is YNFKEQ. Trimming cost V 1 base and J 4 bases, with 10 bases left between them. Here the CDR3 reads CASSQGLYFTEAFF. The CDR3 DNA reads TGTGCCAGCAGCCAAGGGCTTTATTTCACTGAAGCTTTCTTT.

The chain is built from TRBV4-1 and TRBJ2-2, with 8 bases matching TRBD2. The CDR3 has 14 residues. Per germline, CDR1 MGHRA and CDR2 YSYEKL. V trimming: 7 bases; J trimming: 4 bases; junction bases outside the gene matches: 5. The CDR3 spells CASNQRGITGELFF. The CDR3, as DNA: TGCGCCAGCAACCAGCGGGGGATCACCGGGGAGCTGTTTTTT.

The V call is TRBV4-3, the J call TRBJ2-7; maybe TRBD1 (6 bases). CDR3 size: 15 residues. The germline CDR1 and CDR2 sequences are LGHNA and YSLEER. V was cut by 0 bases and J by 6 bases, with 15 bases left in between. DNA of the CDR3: TGCGCCAGCAGCCAAGATTTGAGCAGGGGCGGCGAGCAGTACTTC. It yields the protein CASSQDLSRGGEQYF.

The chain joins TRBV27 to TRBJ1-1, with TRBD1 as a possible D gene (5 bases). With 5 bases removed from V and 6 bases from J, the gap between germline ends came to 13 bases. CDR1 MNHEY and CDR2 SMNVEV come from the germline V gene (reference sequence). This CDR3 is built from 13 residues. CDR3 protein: CASSPQGAPEAFF. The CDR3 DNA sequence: TGTGCCAGCAGTCCCCAAGGGGCCCCTGAAGCTTTCTTT.

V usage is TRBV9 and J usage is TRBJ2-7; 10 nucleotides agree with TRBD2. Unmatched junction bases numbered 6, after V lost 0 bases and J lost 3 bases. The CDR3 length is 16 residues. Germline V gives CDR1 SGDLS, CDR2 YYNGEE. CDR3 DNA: TGTGCCAGCAGCGTAGGCACACTAGCGGGGAGCTACGAGCAGTACTTC. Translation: CASSVGTLAGSYEQYF.

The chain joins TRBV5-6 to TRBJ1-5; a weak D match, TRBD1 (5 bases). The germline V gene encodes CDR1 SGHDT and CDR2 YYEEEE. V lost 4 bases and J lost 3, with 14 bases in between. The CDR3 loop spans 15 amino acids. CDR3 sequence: CASSIGQSLNQPQHF. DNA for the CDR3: TGTGCCAGCAGCATCGGACAAAGCCTCAATCAGCCCCAGCATTTT.

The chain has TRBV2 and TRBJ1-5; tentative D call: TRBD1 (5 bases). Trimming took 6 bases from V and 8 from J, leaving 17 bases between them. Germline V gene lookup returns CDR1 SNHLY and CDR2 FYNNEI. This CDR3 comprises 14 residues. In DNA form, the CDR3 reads TGTGCCAGCAGCGTACAGGAGAGAACGGAGCCCCAGCATTTT. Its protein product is CASSVQERTEPQHF.

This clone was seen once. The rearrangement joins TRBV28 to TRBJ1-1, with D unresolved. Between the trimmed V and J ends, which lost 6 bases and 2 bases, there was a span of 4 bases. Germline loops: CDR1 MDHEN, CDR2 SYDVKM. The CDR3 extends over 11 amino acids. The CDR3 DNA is TGTGCCAGCAGCTTTAACACTGAAGCTTTCTTT. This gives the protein CASSFNTEAFF.

CDR3 amino acids: CASSPRGDGYTF. For the CDR3, the DNA is TGCGCCAGCAGCCCGCGGGGAGATGGCTACACCTTC. V usage is TRBV5-1 and J usage is TRBJ1-2, with D uncertain. Germline V gene lookup returns CDR1 SGHRS and CDR2 YFSETQ. V gave up 4 bases and J gave up 6 bases, with 10 bases separating them. CDR3 size: 12 residues.

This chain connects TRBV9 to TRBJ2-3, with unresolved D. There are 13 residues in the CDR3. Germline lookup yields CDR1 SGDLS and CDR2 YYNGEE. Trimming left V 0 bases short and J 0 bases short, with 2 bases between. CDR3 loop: CASSVASTDTQYF. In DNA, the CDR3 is TGTGCCAGCAGCGTAGCTAGCACAGATACGCAGTATTTT.

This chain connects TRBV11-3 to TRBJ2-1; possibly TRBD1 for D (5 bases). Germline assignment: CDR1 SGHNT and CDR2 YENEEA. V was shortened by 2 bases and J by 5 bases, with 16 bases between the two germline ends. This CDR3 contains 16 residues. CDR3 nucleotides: TGTGCCAGCAGCTTATCAATGGGGCGGTCTAACAATGAGCAGTTCTTC. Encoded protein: CASSLSMGRSNNEQFF.